These 23 T cell receptor beta chains originate from one sample sequenced in a study of control samples from healthy donors and cancer patients. Clones were read by immunoSEQ multiplex PCR, and TCRdb kept only the in-frame ones, dropping some. Among tens of thousands of clones listed, more than 85% were seen once. The sequenced material came from blood. All receptors come from a woman in her 50s in good health.

The rearrangement links TRBV7-3 to TRBJ2-1; a weak D match, TRBD2 (5 bases). This CDR3 is built from 15 residues. Germline V gene sequence: CDR1 SGHTA, CDR2 FQGTGA. With 2 bases removed from V and 0 bases from J, the gap between germline ends came to 8 bases. The CDR3 protein is CASSLVGSSYNEQFF. Written as DNA, the CDR3 is TGTGCCAGCAGCTTAGTTGGGAGCTCCTACAATGAGCAGTTCTTC.

The gene calls are TRBV5-8 and TRBJ1-6; tentative D call: TRBD1 (5 bases). The CDR3 runs 14 residues. Trimming removed 5 bases from V and 14 bases from J, with 20 bases in between. Per germline, CDR1 SGHTS and CDR2 YDEGEE. The DNA of the CDR3 is TGTGCCAGCAGTTCAGGGTCGGGGTCGGTGGCCCTCCACTTT. Protein product: CASSSGSGSVALHF.

The chain couples TRBV7-2 to TRBJ2-3, with 13 bases aligning to TRBD2. V lost 5 bases, J lost 9 bases, and 17 bases stayed unmatched. Germline lookup yields CDR1 SGHTA and CDR2 FQGNSA. This CDR3 is 18 amino acids long. CDR3 residues: CASSQGLAGAPGEDTQYF. DNA of the CDR3: TGTGCCAGCAGCCAAGGACTAGCGGGGGCCCCGGGCGAAGACACGCAGTATTTT.

The CDR3 reads CASSFFSGRANEQFF. The DNA for the CDR3 is TGTGCCAGCAGCTTCTTTAGCGGGAGGGCCAATGAGCAGTTCTTC. The rearrangement links TRBV27 to TRBJ2-1; 11 bases line up with TRBD2. Germline CDR1 is MNHEY and CDR2 is SMNVEV (reference sequence). The CDR3 contains 15 residues. V gave up 6 bases and J gave up 6 bases; unmatched junction bases: 7.

The chain couples TRBV7-9 to TRBJ2-1; 11 bases align to TRBD2. The CDR3 has 16 residues. The V gene's germline CDR1 is SEHNR and CDR2 FQNEAQ (reference sequence). Trimming removed 5 bases from V and 11 bases from J; junction bases left unmatched: 14. DNA of the CDR3: TGTGCCAGCAGCCCCCCAACTAGCGGGAGCGGGCGGAAGCAGTTCTTC. Amino acid sequence: CASSPPTSGSGRKQFF.

The chain has TRBV2 and TRBJ2-5; 8 bases map to TRBD2. J was trimmed by 0 bases and V by 8 bases; bases with no gene match: 14. CDR1 is SNHLY, CDR2 FYNNEI, per germline. The CDR3 covers 17 residues. This CDR3 reads CASLGAAGAPYQETQYF. DNA for the CDR3: TGTGCCAGCCTCGGGGCAGCGGGAGCGCCCTACCAAGAGACCCAGTACTTC.

The V gene is TRBV3-1 (or the pseudogene TRBV3-2), the J gene TRBJ2-5, with 8 bases lining up with TRBD2. The CDR3 sequence is 17 residues long. The germline gives CDR1 LGHDT, CDR2 YNNKEL (reference sequence). The V gene end was trimmed by 2 bases and the J gene end by 5 bases; junction bases not matched to a gene: 13. The CDR3 DNA reads as TGTGCCAGCAGCCAACGCCTGGGTCGGGGGGGCCTCGAGACCCAGTACTTC. Translation gives CASSQRLGRGGLETQYF.

This chain connects TRBV10-3 to TRBJ1-2; D might be TRBD1 (6 bases). Germline V lookup: CDR1 ENHRY, CDR2 SYGVKD. V was clipped by 2 bases and J by 2 bases, with 21 bases between them. CDR3 length: 18 amino acids. The CDR3 nucleotides are TGTGCCATCAGTGAGAAACAAGGGAGGGACACAAAGAACTATGGCTACACCTTC. Its protein is CAISEKQGRDTKNYGYTF.

The chain is built from TRBV10-3 and TRBJ2-5; TRBD2 might be the D (5 bases). Per the germline V gene, CDR1 is ENHRY and CDR2 is SYGVKD. The CDR3 runs 15 residues. The ends were cut back, 11 bases at V and 7 bases at J, with 26 bases in the middle. The CDR3 DNA follows: TGTGCCGCTCGCCGCCGGGAATCCGAAGAGGGGACCCAGTACTTC. Translation: CAARRRESEEGTQYF.

The chain is built from TRBV4-1 and TRBJ2-7; 11 bases are shared with TRBD2. Unmatched junction bases numbered 4, after V lost 3 bases and J lost 3 bases. From germline, CDR1 is MGHRA and CDR2 YSYEKL. This CDR3 comprises 15 residues. As DNA, the CDR3 is TGCGCCAGCAGCCAGCTGACTAGCGGGGACTACGAGCAGTACTTC. It specifies CASSQLTSGDYEQYF.

This clone was found once. This chain uses TRBV5-1 with TRBJ2-5, with a tentative D call TRBD1 (5 bases). Germline V gives CDR1 SGHRS, CDR2 YFSETQ. This CDR3 region has 14 residues. The ends were cut back, 1 base at V and 5 bases at J, with 12 bases in the middle. The DNA for the CDR3 is TGCGCCAGCAGCTTGCAGGGTTCAGAGGAGACCCAGTACTTC. This sequence encodes CASSLQGSEETQYF.

This clone has just one count. The V call is TRBV30, the J call TRBJ2-2; D remains ambiguous. CDR3 length: 13 amino acids. Trimming shortened V by 3 bases and J by 1 base, and 6 bases separated the two germline ends. Germline V gene sequence: CDR1 GTSNPN, CDR2 SVGIG (reference sequence). The DNA for the CDR3 is TGTGCCTGGAGCCGGGTGAACACCGGGGAGCTGTTTTTT. It is translated as CAWSRVNTGELFF.

V is TRBV3-1 (or the pseudogene TRBV3-2) and J is TRBJ1-4; perhaps TRBD1 as D (6 bases). The V gene lost 5 bases and the J gene lost 3 bases, with 13 bases spanning the gap. Germline CDR1 is LGHDT and CDR2 is YNNKEL (reference sequence). The CDR3 is made up of 15 amino acids. The CDR3 DNA is TGTGCCAGCAGCATCCGGGGGGGCCCTAATGAAAAACTGTTTTTT. As protein: CASSIRGGPNEKLFF.

V gene TRBV30 combines with J gene TRBJ2-7; D possibly corresponds to TRBD1 (5 bases). Germline V gene lookup returns CDR1 GTSNPN and CDR2 SVGIG (reference sequence). The CDR3 totals 15 residues. V was pared by 2 bases and J by 4 bases, with 18 bases between. The CDR3 loop reads CAWSLGATKSYEQYF. CDR3 bases: TGTGCCTGGAGTCTAGGGGCCACCAAGAGTTACGAGCAGTACTTC.

This sequence joins TRBV18 and TRBJ2-7, with D possibly being TRBD2 (5 bases). Trimming shortened V by 2 bases and J by 0 bases, and 14 bases separated the two germline ends. The CDR3 length is 16 residues. The germline V gene encodes CDR1 KGHSH and CDR2 LQKENI. The CDR3 DNA reads TGTGCCAGCTCACCAGATGTCAAGCGGATCTCCTACGAGCAGTACTTC. Protein: CASSPDVKRISYEQYF.

V and J are TRBV11-1 and TRBJ2-7; 13 nucleotides agree with TRBD2. The CDR3 spans 17 residues. Germline trimming cut 0 bases from V and 4 bases from J; bases unmatched to any gene: 6. Per the germline V gene, CDR1 is SGHAT and CDR2 is FQDESV (reference sequence). The CDR3 spells CASSLAPGLAGKYEQYF. CDR3 sequence (DNA): TGTGCCAGCAGCTTAGCCCCGGGACTAGCGGGGAAATACGAGCAGTACTTC.

The V and J genes are TRBV27 and TRBJ2-6, with TRBD1 matching over 9 bases. Per germline, CDR1 MNHEY and CDR2 SMNVEV (reference sequence). This CDR3 contains 17 residues. Trimming cost V 2 bases and J 4 bases; bases outside gene matches: 6. The CDR3 region is CASSLGDRVTGANVLTF. CDR3 nucleotide sequence: TGTGCCAGCAGTTTAGGGGACAGGGTGACGGGGGCCAACGTCCTGACTTTC.

The chain couples TRBV28 to TRBJ1-5; D is undetermined. The CDR3 covers 15 residues. V gave up 4 bases and J gave up 6 bases, with 16 bases separating them. Germline loops: CDR1 MDHEN, CDR2 SYDVKM. The CDR3 here is CASSSAASGSQPQHF. DNA for the CDR3: TGTGCCAGCAGTTCGGCGGCTTCGGGTAGTCAGCCCCAGCATTTT. The variable domain in full, with the rest retrieved from reference TRBV28 and TRBJ1-5, is DVKVTQSSRYLVKRTGEKVFLECVQDMDHENMFWYRQDPGLGLRLIYFSYDVKMKEKGDIPEGYSVSREKKERFSLILESASTNQTSMYLCASSSAASGSQPQHFGDGTRLSIL.

This clone has a single count. CDR3 sequence: CASNPLRAGQETQYF. CDR3 bases: TGTGCCAGCAACCCCCTCCGGGCAGGTCAAGAGACCCAGTACTTC. The chain links TRBV2 to TRBJ2-5; D unresolved. CDR3 length equals 15 residues. Trimming removed 7 bases from V and 2 bases from J, with 17 bases in between. Germline V gene lookup returns CDR1 SNHLY and CDR2 FYNNEI.

V and J are TRBV2 and TRBJ2-7; TRBD2 matches at 10 bases. This CDR3 region has 17 residues. V trimming: 3 bases; J trimming: 1 base; junction bases outside the gene matches: 9. Per germline, CDR1 SNHLY and CDR2 FYNNEI. Here the CDR3 DNA reads TGTGCCAGCAGTGAGAAAACTAGCGGGGTTAATTCCTACGAGCAGTACTTC. This sequence encodes CASSEKTSGVNSYEQYF. Full variable domain (remainder filled in from reference TRBV2 and TRBJ2-7): EPEVTQTPSHQVTQMGQEVILRCVPISNHLYFYWYRQILGQKVEFLVSFYNNEISEKSEIFDDQFSVERPDGSNFTLKIRSTKLEDSAMYFCASSEKTSGVNSYEQYFGPGTRLTVT.

Note on this clone: Other DNA sequences in this specimen translate into the identical CDR3. CDR3 sequence reads: CASSFGGKYEQYF. The CDR3 bases are TGTGCCAGCAGTTTCGGGGGAAAGTACGAGCAGTACTTC. The genes are TRBV28 and TRBJ2-7; the D gene is possibly TRBD2 (6 bases). The CDR3 runs 13 residues. V was shortened by 3 bases and J by 4 bases, with 10 bases between the two germline ends. CDR1 is MDHEN, CDR2 SYDVKM, per germline.

This chain connects TRBV4-2 to TRBJ2-1; weak D call: TRBD2 (6 bases). The CDR3 is 15 amino acids. The V gene lost 1 base and the J gene lost 6 bases, with 13 bases spanning the gap. The germline V gene has CDR1 LGHNA and CDR2 YNFKEQ. CDR3 residues: CASSQVGGLLNEQFF. The CDR3 DNA is TGTGCCAGCAGCCAAGTGGGGGGACTCCTCAATGAGCAGTTCTTC.

This chain links TRBV5-3 with TRBJ2-1; possible D gene TRBD1, 7 bases. TRBV5-3 is filed as an ORF, its function uncertain. The CDR3 loop spans 19 amino acids. Trimming cost V 3 bases and J 7 bases, with 29 bases left between them. CDR3 in amino acids: CARSSGDSLPDGTRNEQFF. The CDR3 region has the DNA TGTGCCAGAAGCTCAGGGGACAGCCTGCCGGACGGGACTCGGAATGAGCAGTTCTTC.